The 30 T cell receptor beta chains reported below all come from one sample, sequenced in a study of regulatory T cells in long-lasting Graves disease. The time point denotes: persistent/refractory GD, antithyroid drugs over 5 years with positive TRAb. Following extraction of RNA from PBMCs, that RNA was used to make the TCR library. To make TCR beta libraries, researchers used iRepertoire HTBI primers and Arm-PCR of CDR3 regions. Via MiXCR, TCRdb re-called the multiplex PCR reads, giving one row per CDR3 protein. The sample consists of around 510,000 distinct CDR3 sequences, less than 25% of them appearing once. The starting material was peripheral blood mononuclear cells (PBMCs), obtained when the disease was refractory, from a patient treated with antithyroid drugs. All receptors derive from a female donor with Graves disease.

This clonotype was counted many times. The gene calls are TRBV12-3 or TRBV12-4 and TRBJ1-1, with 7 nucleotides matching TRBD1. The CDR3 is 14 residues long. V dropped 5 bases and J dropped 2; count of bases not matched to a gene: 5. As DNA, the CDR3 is TGTGCCAGCAGTGCCGGGACAGCCAACACTGAAGCTTTCTTT. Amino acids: CASSAGTANTEAFF.

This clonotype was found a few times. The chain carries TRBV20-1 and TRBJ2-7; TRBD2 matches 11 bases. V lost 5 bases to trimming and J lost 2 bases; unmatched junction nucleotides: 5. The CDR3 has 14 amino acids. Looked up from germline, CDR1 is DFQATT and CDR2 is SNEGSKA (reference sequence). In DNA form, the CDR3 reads TGCAGTGCTGGGATTAGCGGGAGGGCCTACGAGCAGTACTTC. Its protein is CSAGISGRAYEQYF.

The CDR3, as DNA: TGTGCCAGCAGGCCACAAGCGGGAGCCCTCACAGATACGCAGCATTTT. Encoded protein: CASRPQAGALTDTQHF. The chain has TRBV7-2 and TRBJ2-3; D gene ambiguous. TRBJ1-5 matches the DNA end more closely, so the J call is doubtful. The germline V gene has CDR1 SGHTA and CDR2 FQGNSA. This CDR3 comprises 16 residues.

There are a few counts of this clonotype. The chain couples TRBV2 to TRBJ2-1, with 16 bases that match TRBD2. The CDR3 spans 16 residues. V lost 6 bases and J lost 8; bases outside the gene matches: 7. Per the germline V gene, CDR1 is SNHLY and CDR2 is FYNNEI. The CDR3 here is CASRGLAGGPFDEQFF. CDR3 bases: TGTGCCAGCAGGGGACTAGCGGGAGGGCCGTTCGATGAGCAGTTCTTC.

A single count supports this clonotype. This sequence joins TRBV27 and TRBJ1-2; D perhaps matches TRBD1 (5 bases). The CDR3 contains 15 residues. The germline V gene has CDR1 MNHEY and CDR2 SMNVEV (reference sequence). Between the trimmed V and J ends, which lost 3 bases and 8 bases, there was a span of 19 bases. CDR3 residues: CASSFKNGALGGYTF. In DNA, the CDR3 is TGTGCCAGCAGTTTTAAGAATGGGGCCTTGGGGGGCTACACCTTC.

In DNA, the CDR3 is TGTGCCAGCAGCCAGAGCGGACAGGGGGCCCTGAACACTGAAGCTTTCTTT. It encodes CASSQSGQGALNTEAFF. The V and J genes are TRBV4-2 and TRBJ1-1; 11 nucleotides match TRBD1. The V gene end was trimmed by 3 bases and the J gene end by 0 bases; junction bases not matched to a gene: 6. There are 17 residues in the CDR3. Germline V CDR1 and CDR2: LGHNA, YNFKEQ.

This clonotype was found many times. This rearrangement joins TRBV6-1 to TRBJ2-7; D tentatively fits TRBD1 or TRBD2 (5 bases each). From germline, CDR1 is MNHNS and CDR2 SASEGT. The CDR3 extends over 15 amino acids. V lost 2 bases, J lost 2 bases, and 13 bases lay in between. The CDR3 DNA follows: TGTGCCAGCAGTGAATCCCGGGACCCCACCTACGAGCAGTACTTC. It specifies CASSESRDPTYEQYF.

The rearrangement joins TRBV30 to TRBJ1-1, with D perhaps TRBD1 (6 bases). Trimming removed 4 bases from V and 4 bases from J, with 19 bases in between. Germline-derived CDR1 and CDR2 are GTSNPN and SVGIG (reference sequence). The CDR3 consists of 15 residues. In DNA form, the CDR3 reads TGTGCCTGGATGGTGGGGGGCGCGGGTAGCACTGAAGCTTTCTTT. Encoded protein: CAWMVGGAGSTEAFF.

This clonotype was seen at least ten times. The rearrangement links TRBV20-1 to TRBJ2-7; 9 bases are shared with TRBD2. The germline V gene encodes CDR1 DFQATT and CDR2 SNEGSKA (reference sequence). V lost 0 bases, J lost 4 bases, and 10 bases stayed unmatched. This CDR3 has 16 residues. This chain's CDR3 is CSARDPLSGSAYEQYF. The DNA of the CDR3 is TGCAGTGCTAGAGATCCACTTAGCGGGAGCGCATACGAGCAGTACTTC.

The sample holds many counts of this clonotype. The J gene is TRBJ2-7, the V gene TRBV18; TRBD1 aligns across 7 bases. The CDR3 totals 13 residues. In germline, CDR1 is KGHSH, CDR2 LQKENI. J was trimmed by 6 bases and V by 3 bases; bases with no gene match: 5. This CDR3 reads CASSPGQVGEQYF. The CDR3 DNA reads TGTGCCAGCTCACCTGGACAGGTTGGCGAGCAGTACTTC. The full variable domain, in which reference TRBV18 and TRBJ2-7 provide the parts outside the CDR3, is NAGVMQNPRHLVRRRGQEARLRCSPMKGHSHVYWYRQLPEEGLKFMVYLQKENIIDESGMPKERFSAEFPKEGPSILRIQQVVRGDSAAYFCASSPGQVGEQYFGPGTRLTVT.

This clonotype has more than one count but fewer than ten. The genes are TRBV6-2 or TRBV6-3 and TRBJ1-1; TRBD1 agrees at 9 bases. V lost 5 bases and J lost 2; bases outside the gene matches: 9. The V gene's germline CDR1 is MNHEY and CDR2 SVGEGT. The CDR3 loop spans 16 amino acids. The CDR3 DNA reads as TGTGCCAGCAGTAGACGCACAGGGGGCGGTAACACTGAAGCTTTCTTT. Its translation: CASSRRTGGGNTEAFF.

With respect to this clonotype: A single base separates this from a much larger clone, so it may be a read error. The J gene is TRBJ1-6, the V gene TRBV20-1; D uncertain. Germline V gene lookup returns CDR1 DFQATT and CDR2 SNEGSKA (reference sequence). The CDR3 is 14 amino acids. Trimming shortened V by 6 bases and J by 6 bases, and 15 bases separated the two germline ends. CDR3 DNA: TGCAGTGCCCAGAGTGAGCCTTTTAATTCACCCCTCCACTTT. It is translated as CSAQSEPFNSPLHF.

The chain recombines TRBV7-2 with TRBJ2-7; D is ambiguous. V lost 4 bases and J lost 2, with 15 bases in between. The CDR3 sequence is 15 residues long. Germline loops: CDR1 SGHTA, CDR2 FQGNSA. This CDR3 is CASSSAEEPTYEQYF. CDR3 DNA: TGTGCCAGCAGCTCGGCGGAAGAACCAACCTACGAGCAGTACTTC.

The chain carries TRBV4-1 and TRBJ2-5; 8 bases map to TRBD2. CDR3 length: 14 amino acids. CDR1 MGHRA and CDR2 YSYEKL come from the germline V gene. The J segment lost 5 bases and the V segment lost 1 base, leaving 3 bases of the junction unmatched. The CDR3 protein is CASSQGTSQETQYF. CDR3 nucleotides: TGCGCCAGCAGCCAAGGGACTAGCCAGGAGACCCAGTACTTC.

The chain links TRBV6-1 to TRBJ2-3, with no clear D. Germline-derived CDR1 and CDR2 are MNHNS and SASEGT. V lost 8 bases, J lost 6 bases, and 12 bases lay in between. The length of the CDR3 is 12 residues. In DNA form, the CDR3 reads TGTGCCAGCGGCTCTCTTGACGATACGCAGTATTTT. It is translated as CASGSLDDTQYF.

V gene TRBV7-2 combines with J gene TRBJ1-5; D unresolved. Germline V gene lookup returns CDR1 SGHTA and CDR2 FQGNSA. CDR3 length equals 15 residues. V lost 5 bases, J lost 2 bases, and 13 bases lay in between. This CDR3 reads CASSQRVSGNQPQHF. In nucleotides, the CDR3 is TGTGCCAGCAGCCAAAGAGTTTCAGGCAATCAGCCCCAGCATTTT.

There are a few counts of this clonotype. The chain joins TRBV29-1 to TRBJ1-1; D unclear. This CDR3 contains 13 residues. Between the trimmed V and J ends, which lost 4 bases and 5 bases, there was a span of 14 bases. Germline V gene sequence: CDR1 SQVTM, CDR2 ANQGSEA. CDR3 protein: CSVVSALPTEAFF. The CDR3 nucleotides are TGCAGCGTTGTGAGCGCACTCCCAACTGAAGCTTTCTTT.

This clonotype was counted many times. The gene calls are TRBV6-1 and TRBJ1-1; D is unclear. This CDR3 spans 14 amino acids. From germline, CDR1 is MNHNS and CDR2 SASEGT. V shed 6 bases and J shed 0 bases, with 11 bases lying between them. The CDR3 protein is CASSSSVMNTEAFF. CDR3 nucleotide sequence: TGTGCCAGCAGCTCCAGTGTCATGAACACTGAAGCTTTCTTT.

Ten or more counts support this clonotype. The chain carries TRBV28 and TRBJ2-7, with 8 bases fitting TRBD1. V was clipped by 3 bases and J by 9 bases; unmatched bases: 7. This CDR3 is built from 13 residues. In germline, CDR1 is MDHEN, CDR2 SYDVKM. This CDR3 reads CASSFGQGIVQYF. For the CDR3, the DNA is TGTGCCAGCAGTTTTGGACAGGGCATAGTGCAGTACTTC.

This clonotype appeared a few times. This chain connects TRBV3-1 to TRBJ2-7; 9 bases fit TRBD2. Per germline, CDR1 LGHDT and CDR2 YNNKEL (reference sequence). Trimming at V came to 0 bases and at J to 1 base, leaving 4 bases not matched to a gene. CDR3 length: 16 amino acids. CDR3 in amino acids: CASSQDLLAGSYEQYF. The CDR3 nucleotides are TGTGCCAGCAGCCAAGATTTACTAGCGGGTTCCTACGAGCAGTACTTC.

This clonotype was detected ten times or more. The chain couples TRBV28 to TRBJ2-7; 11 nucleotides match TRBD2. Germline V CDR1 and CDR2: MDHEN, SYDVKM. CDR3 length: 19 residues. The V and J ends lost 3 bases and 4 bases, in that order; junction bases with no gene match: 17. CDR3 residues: CASSFSIGLLAGDRYEQYF. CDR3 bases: TGTGCCAGCAGTTTTAGTATCGGTCTACTAGCGGGAGATCGGTACGAGCAGTACTTC. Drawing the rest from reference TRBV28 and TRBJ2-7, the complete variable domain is DVKVTQSSRYLVKRTGEKVFLECVQDMDHENMFWYRQDPGLGLRLIYFSYDVKMKEKGDIPEGYSVSREKKERFSLILESASTNQTSMYLCASSFSIGLLAGDRYEQYFGPGTRLTVT.

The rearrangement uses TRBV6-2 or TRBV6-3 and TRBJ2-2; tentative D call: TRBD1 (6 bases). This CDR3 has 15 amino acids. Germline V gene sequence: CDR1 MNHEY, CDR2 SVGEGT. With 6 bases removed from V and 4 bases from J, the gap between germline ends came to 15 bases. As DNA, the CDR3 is TGTGCCAGCAGGTCGGACAGCCGGGGCACCGGGGAGCTGTTTTTT. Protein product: CASRSDSRGTGELFF.

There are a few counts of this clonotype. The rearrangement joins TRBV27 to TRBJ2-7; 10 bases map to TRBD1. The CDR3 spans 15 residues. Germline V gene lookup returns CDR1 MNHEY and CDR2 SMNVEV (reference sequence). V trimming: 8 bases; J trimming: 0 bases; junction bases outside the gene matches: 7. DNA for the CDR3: TGTGCCAGCCGACAGGGGGCCCTATCCTCCTACGAGCAGTACTTC. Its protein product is CASRQGALSSYEQYF.

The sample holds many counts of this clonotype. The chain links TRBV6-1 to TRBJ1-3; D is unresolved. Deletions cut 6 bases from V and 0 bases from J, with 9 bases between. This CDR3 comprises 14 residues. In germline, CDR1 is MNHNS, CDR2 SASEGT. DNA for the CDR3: TGTGCCAGCAGGTCCACTTACTCTGGAAACACCATATATTTT. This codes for CASRSTYSGNTIYF.

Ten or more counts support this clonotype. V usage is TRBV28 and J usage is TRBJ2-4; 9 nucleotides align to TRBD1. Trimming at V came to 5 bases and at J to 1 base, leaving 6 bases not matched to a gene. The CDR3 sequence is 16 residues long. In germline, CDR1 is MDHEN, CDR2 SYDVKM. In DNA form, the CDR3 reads TGTGCCAGCAGTCACACAGGGGGCCGGGCCAAAAACATTCAGTACTTC. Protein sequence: CASSHTGGRAKNIQYF.

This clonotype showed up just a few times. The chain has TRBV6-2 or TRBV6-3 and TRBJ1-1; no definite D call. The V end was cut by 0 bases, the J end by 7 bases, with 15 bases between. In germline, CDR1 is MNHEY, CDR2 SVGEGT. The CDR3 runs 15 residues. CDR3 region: CASSYSGRSFREAFF. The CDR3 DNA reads TGTGCCAGCAGTTACTCCGGGCGGAGTTTTCGTGAAGCTTTCTTT.

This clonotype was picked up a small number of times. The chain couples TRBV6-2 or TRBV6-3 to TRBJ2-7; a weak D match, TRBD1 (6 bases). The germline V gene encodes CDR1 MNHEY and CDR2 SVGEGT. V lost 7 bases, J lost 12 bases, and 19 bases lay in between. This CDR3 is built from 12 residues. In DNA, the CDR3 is TGTGCCAGCAAGCTAACAGGGATTGCTGGGTACTTC. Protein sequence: CASKLTGIAGYF.

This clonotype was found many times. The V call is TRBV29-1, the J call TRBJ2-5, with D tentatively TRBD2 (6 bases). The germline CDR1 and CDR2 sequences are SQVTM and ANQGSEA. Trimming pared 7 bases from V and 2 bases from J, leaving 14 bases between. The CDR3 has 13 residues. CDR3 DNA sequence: TGCAGCGCCGGCCCTCGGGGGCAAGAGACCCAGTACTTC. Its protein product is CSAGPRGQETQYF.

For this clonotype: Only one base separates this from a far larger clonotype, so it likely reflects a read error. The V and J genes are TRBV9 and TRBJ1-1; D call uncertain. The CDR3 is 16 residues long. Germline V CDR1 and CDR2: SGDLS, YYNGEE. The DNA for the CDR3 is TGTGCCAGCAGCCCCTTACCCGACAACCTGAACACTGAAGCTTCCTTT. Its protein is CASSPLPDNLNTEASF.

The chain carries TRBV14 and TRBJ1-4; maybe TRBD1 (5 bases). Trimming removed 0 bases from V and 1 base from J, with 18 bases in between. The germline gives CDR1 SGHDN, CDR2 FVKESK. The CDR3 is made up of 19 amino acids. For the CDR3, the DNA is TGTGCCAGCAGCCAAGAGAGGGACCGGGGTTATAGAACTAATGAAAAACTGTTTTTT. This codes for CASSQERDRGYRTNEKLFF. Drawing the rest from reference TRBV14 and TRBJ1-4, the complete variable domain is EAGVTQFPSHSVIEKGQTVTLRCDPISGHDNLYWYRRVMGKEIKFLLHFVKESKQDESGMPNNRFLAERTGGTYSTLKVQPAELEDSGVYFCASSQERDRGYRTNEKLFFGSGTQLSVL.